The next 20 T cell receptor beta chains were all read from a single sample in a study of neurological immune-mediated disorders. Each CDR3 protein gets one entry after TCRdb re-called the 5' RACE reads with MiXCR. This table has around 79,000 distinct CDR3 sequences, roughly 15% appearing once. Sequencing was done on a sample of PBMCs. The receptors stem from a woman aged 45 to 65 in good health.

This clonotype was detected ten times or more. The chain uses TRBV20-1 and TRBJ2-4; D is undetermined. The CDR3 covers 15 residues. V shed 0 bases and J shed 0 bases, with 9 bases lying between them. Germline V gene lookup returns CDR1 DFQATT and CDR2 SNEGSKA (reference sequence). CDR3 sequence (DNA): TGCAGTGCTAGAGATAACAGTTTAGCCAAAAACATTCAGTACTTC. Translation gives CSARDNSLAKNIQYF.

The CDR3 nucleotides are TGTGCCAGTAGTATAGATCCAGGGGGATATGGCTACACCTTC. Its protein is CASSIDPGGYGYTF. The chain uses TRBV19 and TRBJ1-2, with 7 bases lining up with TRBD1. This CDR3 spans 14 amino acids. The trim removed 0 bases at V and 5 bases at J, leaving 3 bases unmatched. Per the germline V gene, CDR1 is LNHDA and CDR2 is SQIVND (reference sequence).

This clonotype has ten or more counts. The chain links TRBV20-1 to TRBJ2-1; D gene unclear. This CDR3 is built from 11 residues. V lost 3 bases, J lost 7 bases, and 7 bases lay in between. Per the germline V gene, CDR1 is DFQATT and CDR2 is SNEGSKA (reference sequence). CDR3 sequence (DNA): TGCAGTGCTAGTGAACAGAATGAGCAGTTCTTC. Protein sequence: CSASEQNEQFF.

This clonotype was counted at least ten times. This rearrangement joins TRBV20-1 to TRBJ2-2; 7 nucleotides match TRBD2. The CDR3 has 14 amino acids. Losses at the gene ends were 6 bases for V and 5 bases for J; bases not matched to a gene: 9. CDR1 is DFQATT and CDR2 is SNEGSKA in the germline V gene (reference sequence). CDR3 amino acids: CSAAGTENTGELFF. The CDR3 DNA follows: TGCAGTGCAGCGGGGACTGAAAATACCGGGGAGCTGTTTTTT.

Ten or more counts support this clonotype. V is TRBV7-9 and J is TRBJ1-4, with D perhaps matching TRBD1 (5 bases). Germline values: CDR1 SEHNR, CDR2 FQNEAQ (reference sequence). V was clipped by 3 bases and J by 7 bases, with 15 bases between them. The CDR3 is 15 residues long. CDR3 protein: CASSLSGTDIEKLFF. CDR3 in DNA: TGTGCCAGCAGCTTGTCCGGGACCGACATTGAAAAACTGTTTTTT.

This chain connects TRBV7-8 to TRBJ2-5, with a weak D call TRBD1 (5 bases). Germline loops: CDR1 SGHVS, CDR2 FQNEAQ. CDR3 length: 15 amino acids. Deletions cut 1 base from V and 4 bases from J, with 13 bases between. The DNA for the CDR3 is TGTGCCAGCAGCTTAGGACAGAATCTAGTAGAGACCCAGTACTTC. Translation: CASSLGQNLVETQYF.

V is TRBV5-8 and J is TRBJ2-3; D is uncertain. The CDR3 has 12 residues. Trimming took 0 bases from V and 8 from J, leaving 7 bases between them. Looked up from germline, CDR1 is SGHTS and CDR2 is YDEGEE. The DNA for the CDR3 is TGTGCCAGCAGCTTGGAAGGCGGTACGCAGTATTTT. It encodes CASSLEGGTQYF.

This clonotype has ten or more counts. The chain carries TRBV10-3 and TRBJ2-5; 7 nucleotides match TRBD1. V lost 4 bases and J lost 5; bases outside the gene matches: 7. The CDR3 is 14 amino acids. Germline V gene lookup returns CDR1 ENHRY and CDR2 SYGVKD. The CDR3 bases are TGTGCCATCAGTGGTGGGACAGCTAGGGAGACCCAGTACTTC. Amino acids: CAISGGTARETQYF.

As regards this clonotype: A read error may produce the germline difference seen at one junction end. The chain has TRBV15 and TRBJ1-5; D gene uncertain. The CDR3 covers 16 residues. Per germline, CDR1 LNHNV and CDR2 YYDKDF (reference sequence). Here the CDR3 DNA reads TGTGCCACCAGCAGAAGTCTCGACACCGGCAATCAGCACCAGCATTTT. Its protein product is CATSRSLDTGNQHQHF. The whole variable domain, filled in from reference TRBV15 and TRBJ1-5, reads DAMVIQNPRYQVTQFGKPVTLSCSQTLNHNVMYWYQQKSSQAPKLLFHYYDKDFNNEADTPDNFQSRRPNTSFCFLDIRSPGLGDTAMYLCATSRSLDTGNQHQHFGDGTRLSIL.

Only a few counts were recorded for this clonotype. The chain uses TRBV5-1 and TRBJ2-7; 9 nucleotides agree with TRBD2. The CDR3 length is 15 residues. Germline CDR1 reads SGHRS; CDR2 reads YFSETQ. V lost 1 base to trimming and J lost 3 bases; unmatched junction nucleotides: 5. The CDR3 region is CASSLQSSGIYEQYF. For the CDR3, the DNA is TGCGCCAGCAGCTTGCAATCTAGCGGGATCTACGAGCAGTACTTC.

This clonotype appeared many times. This chain joins TRBV29-1 and TRBJ2-1; a weak D match, TRBD2 (5 bases). The CDR3 covers 13 residues. CDR1 SQVTM and CDR2 ANQGSEA come from the germline V gene. Trimming removed 1 base from V and 15 bases from J, with 19 bases in between. The CDR3 sequence is CSVEGNQGGSRFF. The DNA for the CDR3 is TGCAGCGTTGAAGGCAATCAAGGCGGGTCGCGGTTCTTC.

This clonotype has ten or more counts. The J gene is TRBJ2-4, the V gene TRBV12-3 or TRBV12-4; 9 bases are a match to TRBD1. Trimming took 3 bases from V and 5 from J; bases not matched to a gene: 5. The CDR3 extends over 15 amino acids. This chain's CDR3 is CASSFGTGTQNIQYF. The DNA of the CDR3 is TGTGCCAGCAGTTTCGGGACAGGGACCCAAAACATTCAGTACTTC.

Many counts were recorded for this clonotype. The chain combines TRBV28 with TRBJ2-7; the D is unclear. This CDR3 has 16 residues. Looked up from germline, CDR1 is MDHEN and CDR2 is SYDVKM. Trimming removed 6 bases from V and 0 bases from J, with 18 bases in between. In nucleotides, the CDR3 is TGTGCCAGCAGCGAACCCGGACCGCGGAGCTCCTACGAGCAGTACTTC. The encoded protein is CASSEPGPRSSYEQYF.

This clonotype was recorded many times. The chain is built from TRBV20-1 and TRBJ2-1, with a tentative D call TRBD1 (6 bases). Trimming took off 1 base at V and 6 bases at J, with 16 bases between the two ends. This CDR3 contains 15 residues. Germline V lookup: CDR1 DFQATT, CDR2 SNEGSKA (reference sequence). The CDR3 DNA sequence: TGCAGTGCTAGAGCCCCGGGACAAGGACTCAATGAGCAGTTCTTC. Residues: CSARAPGQGLNEQFF.

This clonotype was seen only a few times. V is TRBV6-6 and J is TRBJ2-7, with D possibly TRBD1 on 6 matching bases. Germline V gene sequence: CDR1 MNHNY, CDR2 SVGAGI (reference sequence). The length of the CDR3 is 15 residues. The ends were cut back, 6 bases at V and 2 bases at J, with 17 bases in the middle. In nucleotides, the CDR3 is TGTGCCAGCAGCAAGGCCAGGGGTGGGGCCTACGAGCAGTACTTC. It codes for CASSKARGGAYEQYF.

This clonotype was counted many times. The gene calls are TRBV12-3 or TRBV12-4 and TRBJ2-1, with 8 nucleotides matching TRBD2. V dropped 2 bases and J dropped 5; count of bases not matched to a gene: 8. The CDR3 is 16 residues long. Here the CDR3 DNA reads TGTGCCAGCAGTTTACGTGGCCAGCGGGGGAACAATGAGCAGTTCTTC. Translated: CASSLRGQRGNNEQFF.

This clonotype has only a few counts. The rearrangement joins TRBV5-1 to TRBJ2-4; D is unclear. V lost 5 bases and J 10 bases, leaving 16 bases between the germline ends. CDR1 is SGHRS and CDR2 is YFSETQ in the germline V gene. The CDR3 contains 13 residues. CDR3 coding DNA: TGCGCCAGCAGTTTGTCGAGCAGCACTATTCAGTACTTC. Its translation: CASSLSSSTIQYF.

This clonotype was seen many times. This rearrangement joins TRBV7-2 to TRBJ2-1; D is perhaps TRBD2 (6 bases). This CDR3 contains 13 residues. CDR1 and CDR2 from the germline V gene are SGHTA and FQGNSA. V was shortened by 6 bases and J by 0 bases, with 6 bases between the two germline ends. The DNA of the CDR3 is TGTGCCAGCAGGGGACTCTCCTACAATGAGCAGTTCTTC. Translated: CASRGLSYNEQFF. The whole variable domain, remainder taken from reference TRBV7-2 and TRBJ2-1, is GAGVSQSPSNKVTEKGKDVELRCDPISGHTALYWYRQSLGQGLEFLIYFQGNSAPDKSGLPSDRFSAERTGGSVSTLTIQRTQQEDSAVYLCASRGLSYNEQFFGPGTRLTVL.

This clonotype was recorded at least ten times. This sequence joins TRBV29-1 and TRBJ2-3, with TRBD1 matching over 7 bases. Germline-derived CDR1 and CDR2 are SQVTM and ANQGSEA. After removal of 0 bases from V and 4 bases from J, the junction contained 7 bases not matched to a gene. The length of the CDR3 is 15 residues. This CDR3 is CSVEDRGQGADTQYF. CDR3 in DNA: TGCAGCGTTGAAGATCGGGGTCAGGGGGCAGATACGCAGTATTTT.

The V call is TRBV20-1, the J call TRBJ1-2; tentatively, D is TRBD1 (5 bases). The germline V gene encodes CDR1 DFQATT and CDR2 SNEGSKA (reference sequence). The V end was cut by 0 bases, the J end by 7 bases, with 15 bases between. The CDR3 is made up of 14 amino acids. CDR3 nucleotide sequence: TGCAGTGCTAGAGATAGCACACGGGGACGTGGCTACACCTTC. The encoded protein is CSARDSTRGRGYTF.